This is a list of T cell receptor beta chains from one sample in a study of T cell repertoires in cytomegalovirus infection. TCRdb reprocessed the reads with MiXCR, giving one entry per CDR3 protein. In the table there are some 440,000 distinct CDR3 sequences, around 32% of which are singletons. The specimen sequenced was PBMCs. The receptors stem from a human donor in good health (CMV status not recorded). Some clones in this sample may be carry-over from other donors' samples. Both conserved end residues are part of each CDR3. The order of the fields is clone size, V gene, J gene, D gene, CDR3 DNA, CDR3 protein. A D gene is named only where the DNA matches it firmly. Clone size is given for some rows only: seen once, a few or many times, or a class if the clone is expanded.

>few|TRBV7-3|TRBJ2-6|TRBD2
TGTGCCAGCAGCCCCGGCGGGGGAGGGGCCAACGTCCTGACTTTC
CASSPGGGGANVLTF
>few|TRBV4-2|TRBJ1-3|.
TGTGCCAGCAGCCCCGGAAACACCATATATTTT
CASSPGNTIYF
>few|TRBV6-5|TRBJ2-2|TRBD1
TGTGCCACCCGCCCGGGACAGTACACCGGGGAGCTGTTTTTT
CATRPGQYTGELFF
>few|TRBV4-3|TRBJ2-1|TRBD1
TGCGCCAGCAGCCAAGATCCTCACAGGGGGAGACCGAGCTCCTACAATGAGCAGTTCTTC
CASSQDPHRGRPSSYNEQFF
>.|TRBV20-1|TRBJ1-3|.
TGCAGTGCTAGAGATATAACAGTAGGAAACACCATATATTTT
CSARDITVGNTIYF
>many|TRBV6-2/TRBV6-3|TRBJ2-2|.
TGTGCCAGCAGTTGGGCCACCGGGGAGCTGTTTTTT
CASSWATGELFF
>few|TRBV4-1|TRBJ1-5|.
TGCGCCAGCAGCCAAGATTTGAGAGGTCAGCCCCAGCATTTT
CASSQDLRGQPQHF
>few|TRBV10-1|TRBJ1-4|.
TGCGCCAGCAGTGAAGCCGCTGCAACTAATGAAAAACTGTTTTTT
CASSEAAATNEKLFF
>.|TRBV7-8|TRBJ2-1|TRBD2
TGTGCCAGCAGCTCCGCCGGGACTAGCGACTCCCGCTCCTACAATGAGCAGTTCTTC
CASSSAGTSDSRSYNEQFF
>.|TRBV28|TRBJ1-1|TRBD1
TGTGCCAGCAGTCCCAGTTGGGGACAGTTGAGCCGTGAAGCTTTCTTT
CASSPSWGQLSREAFF
>few|TRBV6-5|TRBJ2-3|.
TGTGCCAGCAGTTATAAGATCGGCTCCTCCACAGATACGCAGTATTTT
CASSYKIGSSTDTQYF
>many|TRBV19|TRBJ2-1|TRBD1
TGTGCCAGTAGCCCGGACAGGGGAAGCTACAATGAGCAGTTCTTC
CASSPDRGSYNEQFF
>many|TRBV14|TRBJ2-7|.
TGTGCCAGCAATTCATTGGGCGGTTCCTACGAGCAGTACTTC
CASNSLGGSYEQYF
>.|TRBV28|TRBJ2-3|.
TGTGCCAGCACCAAGCGGTGGACAGGCACAGATACGCAGTATTTT
CASTKRWTGTDTQYF
>.|TRBV24-1|TRBJ2-5|TRBD1
TGTGCCACCAGTGATTCCGGGACAGGGGGACTTCTTCAAGAGACCCAGTACTTC
CATSDSGTGGLLQETQYF
>few|TRBV7-4|TRBJ1-1|.
TGTGCCAGCAGCGGGCTCCCTGGTAACACTGAAGCTTTCTTT
CASSGLPGNTEAFF
>.|TRBV5-5|TRBJ1-2|.
TGTGCCAGCAGCTTGGTCGGTTCGGGGGCGCGAGATGGCTACACCTTC
CASSLVGSGARDGYTF
>.|TRBV6-1|TRBJ2-4|.
TGTGCCAGCAGTGAAGATGGCTCCGCCATTCATTACTTC
CASSEDGSAIHYF
>many|TRBV7-2|TRBJ1-3|.
TGTGCCAGCAGCTCGCAGGGTTATGGAAACACCATATATTTT
CASSSQGYGNTIYF
>.|TRBV14|TRBJ1-6|.
TGTGCCAGTAGGGGTAAGGGCCGGGTGGATTCACCCCTCCACTTT
CASRGKGRVDSPLHF
>.|TRBV29-1|TRBJ2-7|.
TGCAGCGTTGATGGGAGCGGAGACTCCTACGAGCAGTACTTC
CSVDGSGDSYEQYF
>many|TRBV7-2|TRBJ1-1|TRBD1
TGTGCCAGCAGCTTAGGGGTCGGGACAGGGAGGATGAACACTGAAGCTTTCTTT
CASSLGVGTGRMNTEAFF
>many|TRBV6-1|TRBJ2-7|.
TGTGCCAGCAGTGAAGCGTGGTTAGGCCAGACCTACGAGCAGTACTTC
CASSEAWLGQTYEQYF
>once|TRBV12-5|TRBJ2-3|.
TGTGCTAGTGGTCCCGACCACGATGATACGCAGTATTTT
CASGPDHDDTQYF
>few|TRBV4-2|TRBJ2-1|.
TGTGCCAGCAGCCAAGAAGCCGGGTACAATGAGCAGTTCTTC
CASSQEAGYNEQFF
>.|TRBV19|TRBJ1-6|.
TGTGCCGCAAGCCGTAGGGGTGCGAGCTCCTATAATTCACCCCTCCACTTT
CAASRRGASSYNSPLHF
>.|TRBV6-5|TRBJ2-2|.
TGTGCCAGCAGTTACTTCCAGAACACCGGGGAGCTGTTTTTT
CASSYFQNTGELFF